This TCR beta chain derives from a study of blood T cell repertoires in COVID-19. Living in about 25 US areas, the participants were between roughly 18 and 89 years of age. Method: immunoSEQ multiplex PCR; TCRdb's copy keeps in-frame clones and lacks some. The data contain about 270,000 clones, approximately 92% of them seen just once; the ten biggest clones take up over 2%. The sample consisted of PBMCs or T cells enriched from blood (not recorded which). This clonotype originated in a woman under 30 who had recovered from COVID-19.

The CDR3 here is CATSTTGDTQYF. The CDR3 region has the DNA TGTGCCACCAGCACCACGGGAGATACGCAGTATTTT. The chain employs TRBV15 and TRBJ2-3; D is unclear. The germline CDR1 and CDR2 sequences are LNHNV and YYDKDF (reference sequence). This CDR3 comprises 12 residues. The V end lost 4 bases, the J end lost 5 bases, and 7 bases lay between the germline ends.